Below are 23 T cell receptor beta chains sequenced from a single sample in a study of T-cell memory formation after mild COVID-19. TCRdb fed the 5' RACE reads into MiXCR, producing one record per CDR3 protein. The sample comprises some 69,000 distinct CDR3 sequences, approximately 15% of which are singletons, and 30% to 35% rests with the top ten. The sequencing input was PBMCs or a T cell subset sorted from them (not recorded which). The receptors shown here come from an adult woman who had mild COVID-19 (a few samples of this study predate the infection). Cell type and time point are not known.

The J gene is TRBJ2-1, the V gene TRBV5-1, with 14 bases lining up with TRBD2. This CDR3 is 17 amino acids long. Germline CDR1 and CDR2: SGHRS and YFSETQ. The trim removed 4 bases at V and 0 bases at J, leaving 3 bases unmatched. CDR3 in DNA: TGCGCCAGCAGCATTGGACTAGCGGGAGGCTCCTACAATGAGCAGTTCTTC. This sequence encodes CASSIGLAGGSYNEQFF.

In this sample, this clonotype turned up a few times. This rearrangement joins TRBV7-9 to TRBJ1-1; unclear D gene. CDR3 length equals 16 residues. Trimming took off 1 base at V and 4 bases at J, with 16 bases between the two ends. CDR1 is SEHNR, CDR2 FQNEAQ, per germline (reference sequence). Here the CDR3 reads CASSLGEGSGVTEAFF. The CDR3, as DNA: TGTGCCAGCAGCTTAGGCGAAGGGTCGGGAGTCACTGAAGCTTTCTTT. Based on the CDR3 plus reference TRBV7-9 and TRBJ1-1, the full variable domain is DTGVSQNPRHKITKRGQNVTFRCDPISEHNRLYWYRQTLGQGPEFLTYFQNEAQLEKSRLLSDRFSAERPKGSFSTLEIQRTEQGDSAMYLCASSLGEGSGVTEAFFGQGTRLTVV.

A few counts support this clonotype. The CDR3 region has the DNA TGTGCCAGCAGCGTAGCTGTGTACAATGAGCAGTTCTTC. It yields the protein CASSVAVYNEQFF. The chain links TRBV9 to TRBJ2-1, with unresolved D. V lost 0 bases, J lost 4 bases, and 5 bases lay in between. This CDR3 is 13 amino acids long. Per germline, CDR1 SGDLS and CDR2 YYNGEE. Drawing the rest from reference TRBV9 and TRBJ2-1, the complete variable domain is DSGVTQTPKHLITATGQRVTLRCSPRSGDLSVYWYQQSLDQGLQFLIQYYNGEERAKGNILERFSAQQFPDLHSELNLSSLELGDSALYFCASSVAVYNEQFFGPGTRLTVL.

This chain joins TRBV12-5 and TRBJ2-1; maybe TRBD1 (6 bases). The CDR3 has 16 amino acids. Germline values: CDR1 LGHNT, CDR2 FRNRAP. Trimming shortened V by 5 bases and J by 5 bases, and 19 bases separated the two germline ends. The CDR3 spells CASGTGQRGPNNEQFF. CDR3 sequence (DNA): TGTGCTAGTGGTACAGGACAGCGCGGGCCTAACAATGAGCAGTTCTTC.

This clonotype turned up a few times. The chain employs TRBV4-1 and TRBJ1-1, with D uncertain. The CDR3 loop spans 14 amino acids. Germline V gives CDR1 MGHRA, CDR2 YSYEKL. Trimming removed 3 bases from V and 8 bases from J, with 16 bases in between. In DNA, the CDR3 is TGCGCCAGCAGCCAGTACCGGGGAGGTGTGGAAGCTTTCTTT. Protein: CASSQYRGGVEAFF.

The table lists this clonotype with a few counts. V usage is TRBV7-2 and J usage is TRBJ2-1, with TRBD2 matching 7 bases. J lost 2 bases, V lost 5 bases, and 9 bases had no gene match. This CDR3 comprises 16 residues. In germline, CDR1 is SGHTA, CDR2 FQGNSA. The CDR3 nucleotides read TGTGCCAGCAGCCTCGAGAGCGGGAATGCCTACAATGAGCAGTTCTTC. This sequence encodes CASSLESGNAYNEQFF.

The chain's CDR3 is CSAIGRVHSYEQYF. As DNA, the CDR3 is TGCAGTGCTATCGGGCGGGTCCACTCCTACGAGCAGTACTTC. V usage is TRBV20-1 and J usage is TRBJ2-7; D is possibly TRBD2 (5 bases). Trimming removed 4 bases at V and 0 bases at J, with 13 bases between. In germline, CDR1 is DFQATT, CDR2 SNEGSKA (reference sequence). The CDR3 covers 14 residues.

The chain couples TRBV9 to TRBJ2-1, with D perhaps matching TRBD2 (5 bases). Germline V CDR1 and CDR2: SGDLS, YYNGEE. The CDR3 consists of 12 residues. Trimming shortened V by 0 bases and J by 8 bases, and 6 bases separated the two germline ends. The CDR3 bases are TGTGCCAGCAGCGTAGGAGGGTATGAGCAGTTCTTC. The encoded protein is CASSVGGYEQFF.

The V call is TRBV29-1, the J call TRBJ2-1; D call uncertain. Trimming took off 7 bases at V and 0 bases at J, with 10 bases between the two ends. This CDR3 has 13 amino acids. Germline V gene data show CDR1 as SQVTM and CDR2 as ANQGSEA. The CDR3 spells CSAPRDSYNEQFF. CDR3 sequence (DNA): TGCAGCGCCCCACGAGACTCCTACAATGAGCAGTTCTTC.

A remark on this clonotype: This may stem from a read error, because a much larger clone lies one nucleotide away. The CDR3: CASSYRDRGAYKQFF. The CDR3 DNA is TGTGCCAGCAGTTACCGGGACAGGGGGGCCTATAAGCAGTTCTTC. The V call is TRBV6-2 or TRBV6-3, the J call TRBJ2-1, with 11 nucleotides matching TRBD1. Germline V CDR1 and CDR2: MNHEY, SVGEGT. There are 15 residues in the CDR3. The junction had 8 bases not matched to a gene; V was cut back by 2 bases and J by 11 bases.

The CDR3 nucleotides are TGTGCCAGTAGTATAGCGGCAGCTAATCAGCCCCAGCATTTT. Translating gives CASSIAAANQPQHF. The rearrangement uses TRBV19 and TRBJ1-5; D not resolved. CDR1 LNHDA and CDR2 SQIVND come from the germline V gene (reference sequence). The CDR3 sequence is 14 residues long. V was trimmed by 1 base and J by 4 bases, leaving 8 bases between them.

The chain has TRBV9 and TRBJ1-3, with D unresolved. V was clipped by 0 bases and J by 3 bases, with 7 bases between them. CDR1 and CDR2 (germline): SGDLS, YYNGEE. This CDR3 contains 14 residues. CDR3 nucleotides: TGTGCCAGCAGCGTAGACACCCTTGGAAACACCATATATTTT. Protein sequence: CASSVDTLGNTIYF.

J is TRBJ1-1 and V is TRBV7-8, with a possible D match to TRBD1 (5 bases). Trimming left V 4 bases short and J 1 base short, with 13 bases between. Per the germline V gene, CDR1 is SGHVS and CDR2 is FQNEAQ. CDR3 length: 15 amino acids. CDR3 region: CASSSKGSSNTEAFF. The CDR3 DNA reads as TGTGCCAGCAGCTCCAAGGGGTCCTCGAACACTGAAGCTTTCTTT.

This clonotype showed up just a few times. The CDR3 region has the DNA TGTGCCAGCACCCCCGGGACGGTGAGCTCCTACGAGCAGTACTTC. Residues: CASTPGTVSSYEQYF. The rearrangement joins TRBV12-3 or TRBV12-4 to TRBJ2-7; either TRBD1 or TRBD2 may supply D (5 bases each). The germline V and J ends were trimmed by 7 bases and 0 bases, with 16 bases remaining between them. There are 15 residues in the CDR3.

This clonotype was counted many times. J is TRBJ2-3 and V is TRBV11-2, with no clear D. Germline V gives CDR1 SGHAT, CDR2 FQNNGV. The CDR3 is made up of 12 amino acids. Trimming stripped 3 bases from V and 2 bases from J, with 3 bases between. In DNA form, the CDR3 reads TGTGCCAGCAGCTTGTTCACAGATACGCAGTATTTT. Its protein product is CASSLFTDTQYF.

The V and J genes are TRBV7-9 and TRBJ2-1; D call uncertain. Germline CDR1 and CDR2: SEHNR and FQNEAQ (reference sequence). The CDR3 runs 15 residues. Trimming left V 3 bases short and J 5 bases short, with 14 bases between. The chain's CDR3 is CASSFYGIPHNEQFF. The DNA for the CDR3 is TGTGCCAGCAGCTTTTATGGGATCCCCCACAATGAGCAGTTCTTC.

CDR3: CASSLGKRPFNQPQHF. The CDR3 bases are TGTGCCAGCAGCTTAGGAAAGCGCCCCTTCAATCAGCCCCAGCATTTT. This chain links TRBV7-6 with TRBJ1-5; the D is unclear. This CDR3 is built from 16 residues. The V gene lost 1 base and the J gene lost 3 bases, with 13 bases spanning the gap. Germline V CDR1 and CDR2: SGHVS, FNYEAQ.

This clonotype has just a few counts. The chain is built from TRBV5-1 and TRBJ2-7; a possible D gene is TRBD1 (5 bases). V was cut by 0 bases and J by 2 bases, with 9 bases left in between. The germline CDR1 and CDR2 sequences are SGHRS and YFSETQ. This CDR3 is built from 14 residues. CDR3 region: CASSLGQIAYEQYF. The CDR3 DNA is TGCGCCAGCAGCTTGGGACAGATAGCCTACGAGCAGTACTTC.

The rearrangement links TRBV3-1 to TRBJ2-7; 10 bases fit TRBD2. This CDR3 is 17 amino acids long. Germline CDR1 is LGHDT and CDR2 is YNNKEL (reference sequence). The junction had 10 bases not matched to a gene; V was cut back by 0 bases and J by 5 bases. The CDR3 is CASSQEKREGLENEQYF. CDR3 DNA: TGTGCCAGCAGCCAAGAGAAGCGGGAGGGCCTTGAGAACGAGCAGTACTTC.

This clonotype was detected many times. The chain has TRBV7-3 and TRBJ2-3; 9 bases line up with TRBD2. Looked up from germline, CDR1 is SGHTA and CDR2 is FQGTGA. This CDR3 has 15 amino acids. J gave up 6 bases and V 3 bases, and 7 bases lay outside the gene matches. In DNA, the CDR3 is TGTGCCAGCAGCTTTGGAGCGGGGGGTGCGGATACGCAGTATTTT. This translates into CASSFGAGGADTQYF.

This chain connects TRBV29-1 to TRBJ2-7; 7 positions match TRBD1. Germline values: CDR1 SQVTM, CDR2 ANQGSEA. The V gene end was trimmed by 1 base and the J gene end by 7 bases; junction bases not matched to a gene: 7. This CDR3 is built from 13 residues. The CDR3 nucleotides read TGCAGCGTTGAAGTAGACAGGGTAGGAGAGCAGTACTTC. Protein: CSVEVDRVGEQYF.

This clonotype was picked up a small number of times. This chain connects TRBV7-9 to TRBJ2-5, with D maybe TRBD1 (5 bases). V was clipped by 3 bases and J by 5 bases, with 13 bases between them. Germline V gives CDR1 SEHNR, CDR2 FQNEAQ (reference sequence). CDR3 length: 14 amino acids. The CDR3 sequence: CASSLETVLETQYF. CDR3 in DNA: TGTGCCAGCAGCTTGGAGACAGTCTTGGAGACCCAGTACTTC.

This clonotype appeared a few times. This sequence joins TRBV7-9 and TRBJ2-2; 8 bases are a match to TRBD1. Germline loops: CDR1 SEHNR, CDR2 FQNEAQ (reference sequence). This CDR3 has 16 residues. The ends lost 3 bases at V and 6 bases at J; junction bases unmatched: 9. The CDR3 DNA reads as TGTGCCAGCAGCTTGTTGAGTGCAGGGGGCTCCGGGGAGCTGTTTTTT. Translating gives CASSLLSAGGSGELFF. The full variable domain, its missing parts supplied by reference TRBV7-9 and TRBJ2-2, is DTGVSQNPRHKITKRGQNVTFRCDPISEHNRLYWYRQTLGQGPEFLTYFQNEAQLEKSRLLSDRFSAERPKGSFSTLEIQRTEQGDSAMYLCASSLLSAGGSGELFFGEGSRLTVL.